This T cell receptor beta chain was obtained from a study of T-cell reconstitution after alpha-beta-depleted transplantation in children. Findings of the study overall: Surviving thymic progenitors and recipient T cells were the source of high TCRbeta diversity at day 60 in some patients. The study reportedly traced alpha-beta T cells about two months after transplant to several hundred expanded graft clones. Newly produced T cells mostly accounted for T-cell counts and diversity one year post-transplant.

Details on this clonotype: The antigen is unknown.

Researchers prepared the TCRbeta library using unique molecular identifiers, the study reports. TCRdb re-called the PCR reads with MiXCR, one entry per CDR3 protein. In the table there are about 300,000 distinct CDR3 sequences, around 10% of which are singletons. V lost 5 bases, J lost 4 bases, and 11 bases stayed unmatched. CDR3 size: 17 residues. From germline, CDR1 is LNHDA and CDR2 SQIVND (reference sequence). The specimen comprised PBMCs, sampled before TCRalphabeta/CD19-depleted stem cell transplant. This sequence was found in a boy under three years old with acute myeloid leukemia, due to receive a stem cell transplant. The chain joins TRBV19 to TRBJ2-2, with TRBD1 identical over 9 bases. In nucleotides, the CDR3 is TGTGCCAGTAGTCTCGGGACAGGGCGAATTAGCACCGGGGAGCTGTTTTTT. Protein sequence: CASSLGTGRISTGELFF.